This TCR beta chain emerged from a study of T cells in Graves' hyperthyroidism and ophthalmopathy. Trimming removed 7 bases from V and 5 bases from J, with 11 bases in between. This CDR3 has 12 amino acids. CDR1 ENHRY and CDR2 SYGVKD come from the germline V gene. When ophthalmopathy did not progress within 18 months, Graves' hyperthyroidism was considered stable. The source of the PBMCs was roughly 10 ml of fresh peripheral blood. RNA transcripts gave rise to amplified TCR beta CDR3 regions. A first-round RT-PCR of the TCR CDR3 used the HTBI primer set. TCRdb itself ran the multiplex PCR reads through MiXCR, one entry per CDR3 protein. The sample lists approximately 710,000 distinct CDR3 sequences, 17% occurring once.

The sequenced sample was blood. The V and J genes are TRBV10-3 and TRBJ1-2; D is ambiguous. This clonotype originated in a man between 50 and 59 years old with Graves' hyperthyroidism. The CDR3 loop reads CAITFGNYGYTF. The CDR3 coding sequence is TGTGCCATCACCTTTGGAAATTATGGCTACACCTTC.